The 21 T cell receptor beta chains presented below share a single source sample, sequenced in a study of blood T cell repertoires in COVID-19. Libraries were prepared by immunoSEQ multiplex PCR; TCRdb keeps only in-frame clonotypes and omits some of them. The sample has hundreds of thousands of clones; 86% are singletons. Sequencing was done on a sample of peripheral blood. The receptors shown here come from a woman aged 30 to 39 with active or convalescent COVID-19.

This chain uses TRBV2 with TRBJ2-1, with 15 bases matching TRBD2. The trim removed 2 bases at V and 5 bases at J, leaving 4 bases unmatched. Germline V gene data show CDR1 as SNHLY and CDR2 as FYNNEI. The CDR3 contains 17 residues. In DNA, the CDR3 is TGTGCCAGCAGTGAACCCGGGACTAGCGGGGGGCACAATGAGCAGTTCTTC. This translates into CASSEPGTSGGHNEQFF. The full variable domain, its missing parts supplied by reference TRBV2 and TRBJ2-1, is EPEVTQTPSHQVTQMGQEVILRCVPISNHLYFYWYRQILGQKVEFLVSFYNNEISEKSEIFDDQFSVERPDGSNFTLKIRSTKLEDSAMYFCASSEPGTSGGHNEQFFGPGTRLTVL.

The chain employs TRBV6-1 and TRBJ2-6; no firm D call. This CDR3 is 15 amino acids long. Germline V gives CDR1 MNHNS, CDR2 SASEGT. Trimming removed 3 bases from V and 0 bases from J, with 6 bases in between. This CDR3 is CASSDRYSGANVLTF. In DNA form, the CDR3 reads TGTGCCAGCAGTGACAGATACTCTGGGGCCAACGTCCTGACTTTC.

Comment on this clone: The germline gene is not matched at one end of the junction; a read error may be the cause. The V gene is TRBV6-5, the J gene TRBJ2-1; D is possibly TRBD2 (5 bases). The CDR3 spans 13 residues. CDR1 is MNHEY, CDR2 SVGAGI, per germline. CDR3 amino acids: CASSYSRGNEQFF. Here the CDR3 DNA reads TGTGCCAGCAGCTACTCCCGGGGCAATGAGCAGTTCTTC.

CDR3 DNA sequence: TGCGCCAGCAGCCAGGTCACAGGGGTGAACACTGAAGCTTTCTTT. Its translation: CASSQVTGVNTEAFF. The V gene is TRBV4-1, the J gene TRBJ1-1, with TRBD1 matching 7 bases. The V and J ends lost 3 bases and 0 bases, in that order; junction bases with no gene match: 4. This CDR3 has 15 amino acids. Germline lookup yields CDR1 MGHRA and CDR2 YSYEKL.

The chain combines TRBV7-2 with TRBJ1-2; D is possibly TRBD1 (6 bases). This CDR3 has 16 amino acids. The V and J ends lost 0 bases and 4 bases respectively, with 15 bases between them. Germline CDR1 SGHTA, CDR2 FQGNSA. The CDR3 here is CASSLANLGGGYGYTF. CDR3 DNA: TGTGCCAGCAGCTTAGCGAACCTAGGGGGTGGCTATGGCTACACCTTC. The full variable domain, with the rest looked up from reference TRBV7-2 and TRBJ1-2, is GAGVSQSPSNKVTEKGKDVELRCDPISGHTALYWYRQSLGQGLEFLIYFQGNSAPDKSGLPSDRFSAERTGGSVSTLTIQRTQQEDSAVYLCASSLANLGGGYGYTFGSGTRLTVV.

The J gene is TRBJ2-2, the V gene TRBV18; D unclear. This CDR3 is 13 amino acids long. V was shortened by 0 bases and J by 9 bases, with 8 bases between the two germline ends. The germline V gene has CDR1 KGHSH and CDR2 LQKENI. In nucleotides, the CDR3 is TGTGCCAGCTCACCACCTAGCCTACGGGAGCTGTTTTTT. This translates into CASSPPSLRELFF. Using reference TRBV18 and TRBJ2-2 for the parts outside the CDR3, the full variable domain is NAGVMQNPRHLVRRRGQEARLRCSPMKGHSHVYWYRQLPEEGLKFMVYLQKENIIDESGMPKERFSAEFPKEGPSILRIQQVVRGDSAAYFCASSPPSLRELFFGEGSRLTVL.

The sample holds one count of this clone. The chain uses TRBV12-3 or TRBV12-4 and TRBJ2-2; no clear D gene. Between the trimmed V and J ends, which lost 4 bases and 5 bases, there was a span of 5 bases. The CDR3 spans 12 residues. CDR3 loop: CASSSSTGELFF. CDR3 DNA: TGTGCCAGCAGTTCGTCTACCGGGGAGCTGTTTTTT.

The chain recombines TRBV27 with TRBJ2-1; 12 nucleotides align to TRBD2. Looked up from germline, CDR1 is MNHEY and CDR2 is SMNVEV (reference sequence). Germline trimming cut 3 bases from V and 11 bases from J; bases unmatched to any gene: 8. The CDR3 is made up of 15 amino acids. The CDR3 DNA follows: TGTGCCAGCAGTTTTAGGCTAGCGGGAGGGCCTCAGCAGTTCTTC. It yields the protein CASSFRLAGGPQQFF.

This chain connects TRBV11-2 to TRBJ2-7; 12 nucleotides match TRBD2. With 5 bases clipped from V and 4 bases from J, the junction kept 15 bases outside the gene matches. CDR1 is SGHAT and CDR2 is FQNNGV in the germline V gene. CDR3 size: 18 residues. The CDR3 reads CASSLTGTSGPTSYEQYF. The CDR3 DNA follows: TGTGCCAGCAGCCTGACAGGGACTAGCGGGCCGACATCGTACGAGCAGTACTTC.

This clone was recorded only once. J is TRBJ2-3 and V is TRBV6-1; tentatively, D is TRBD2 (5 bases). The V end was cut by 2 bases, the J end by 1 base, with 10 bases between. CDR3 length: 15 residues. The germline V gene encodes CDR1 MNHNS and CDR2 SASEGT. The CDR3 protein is CASSEPGTGTDTQYF. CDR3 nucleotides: TGTGCCAGCAGTGAACCGGGAACAGGCACAGATACGCAGTATTTT.

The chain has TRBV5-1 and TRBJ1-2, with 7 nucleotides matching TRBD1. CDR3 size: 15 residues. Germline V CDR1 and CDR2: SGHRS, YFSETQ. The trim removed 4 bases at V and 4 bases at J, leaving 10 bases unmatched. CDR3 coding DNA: TGCGCCAGCAGCGCAAATACAGGGGCTTCCTATGGCTACACCTTC. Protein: CASSANTGASYGYTF.

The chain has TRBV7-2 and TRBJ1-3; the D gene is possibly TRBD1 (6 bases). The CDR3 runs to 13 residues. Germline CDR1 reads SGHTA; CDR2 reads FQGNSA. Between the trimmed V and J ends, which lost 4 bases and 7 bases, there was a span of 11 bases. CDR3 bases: TGTGCCAGCAGCTCCGGACAGTACAACACCATATATTTT. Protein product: CASSSGQYNTIYF.

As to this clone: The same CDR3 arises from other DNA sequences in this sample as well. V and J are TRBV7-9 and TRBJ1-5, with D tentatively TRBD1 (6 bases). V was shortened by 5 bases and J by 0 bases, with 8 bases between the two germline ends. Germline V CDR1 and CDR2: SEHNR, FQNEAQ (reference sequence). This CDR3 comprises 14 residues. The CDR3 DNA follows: TGTGCCAGCAGCCTGGACAGTAGCAATCAGCCCCAGCATTTT. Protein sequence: CASSLDSSNQPQHF.

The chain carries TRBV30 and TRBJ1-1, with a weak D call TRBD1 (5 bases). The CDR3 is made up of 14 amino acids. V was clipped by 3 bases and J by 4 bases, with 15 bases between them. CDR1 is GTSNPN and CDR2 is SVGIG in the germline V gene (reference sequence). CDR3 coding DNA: TGTGCCTGGAGCCCAGGGATCCGCGGCACTGAAGCTTTCTTT. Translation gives CAWSPGIRGTEAFF. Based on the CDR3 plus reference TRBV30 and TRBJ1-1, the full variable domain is SQTIHQWPATLVQPVGSPLSLECTVEGTSNPNLYWYRQAAGRGLQLLFYSVGIGQISSEVPQNLSASRPQDRQFILSSKKLLLSDSGFYLCAWSPGIRGTEAFFGQGTRLTVV.

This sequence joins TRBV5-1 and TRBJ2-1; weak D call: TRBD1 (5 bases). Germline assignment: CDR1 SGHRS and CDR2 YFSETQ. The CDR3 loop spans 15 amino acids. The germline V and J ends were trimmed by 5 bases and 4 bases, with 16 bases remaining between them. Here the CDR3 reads CASRGHNLPYNEQFF. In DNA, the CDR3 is TGCGCCAGCAGGGGGCACAACTTACCTTACAATGAGCAGTTCTTC.

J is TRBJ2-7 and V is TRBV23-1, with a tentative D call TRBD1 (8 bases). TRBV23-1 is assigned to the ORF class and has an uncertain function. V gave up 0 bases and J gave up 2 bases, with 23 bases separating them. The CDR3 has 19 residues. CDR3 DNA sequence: TGCGCCAGCAGTCAATCGTGGGACAGGTGGGCTAGCGGCACCTACGAGCAGTACTTC. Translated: CASSQSWDRWASGTYEQYF.

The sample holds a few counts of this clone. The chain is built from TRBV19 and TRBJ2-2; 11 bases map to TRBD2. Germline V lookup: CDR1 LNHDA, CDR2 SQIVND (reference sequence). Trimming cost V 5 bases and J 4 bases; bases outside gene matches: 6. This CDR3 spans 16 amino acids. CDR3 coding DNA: TGTGCCAGTAGTGTAACCGGGACTAGCGGCACCGGGGAGCTGTTTTTT. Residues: CASSVTGTSGTGELFF.

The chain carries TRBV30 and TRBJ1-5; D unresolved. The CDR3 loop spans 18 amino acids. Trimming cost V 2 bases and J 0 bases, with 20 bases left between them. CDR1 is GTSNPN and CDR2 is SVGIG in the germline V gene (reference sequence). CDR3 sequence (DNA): TGTGCCTGGAGTTTAGGCAGGTTTTCCTCTGGTAGCAATCAGCCCCAGCATTTT. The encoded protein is CAWSLGRFSSGSNQPQHF.

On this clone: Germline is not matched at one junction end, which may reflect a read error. Written as DNA, the CDR3 is TGCGCCAGCAGCCCACAGACAGGGGGCCTTAGGACCACTAAAGCTTTCTTT. Translated, it gives CASSPQTGGLRTTKAFF. This sequence joins TRBV4-1 and TRBJ1-1; 10 nucleotides line up with TRBD1. The CDR3 is 17 residues long. Germline V gives CDR1 MGHRA, CDR2 YSYEKL.

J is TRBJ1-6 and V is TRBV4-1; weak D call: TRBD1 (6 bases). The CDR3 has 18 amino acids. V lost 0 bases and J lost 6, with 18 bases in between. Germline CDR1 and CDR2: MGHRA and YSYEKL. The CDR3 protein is CASSQETPGTISNSPLHF. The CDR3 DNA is TGCGCCAGCAGCCAAGAAACTCCCGGGACAATCTCTAATTCACCCCTCCACTTT.

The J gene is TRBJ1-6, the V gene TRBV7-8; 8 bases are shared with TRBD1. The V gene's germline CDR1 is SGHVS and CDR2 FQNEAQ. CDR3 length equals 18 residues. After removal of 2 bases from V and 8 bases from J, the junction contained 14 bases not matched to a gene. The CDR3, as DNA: TGTGCCAGCAGCTTATTGATCCCGACAGGGGTAATGGATTCACCCCTCCACTTT. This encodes CASSLLIPTGVMDSPLHF.